These 8 T cell receptor beta chains share one sample of origin, sequenced in a study of CD4 T cells in relation to SARS-CoV-2 and coronaviruses. Generated by immunoSEQ multiplex PCR, the TCRdb table keeps only in-frame clones and is missing some. In the table there are roughly 30,000 clones, 60% to 85% of which are singletons. The unexposed donors gave CD4+ T cells in about 2010-2018, prior to COVID-19. The cells were cultured for about ten days before CD4+ T cells were isolated. No antigens are known for them. Sequenced input: CD4+ T cells from PBMCs, cultured in vitro. All receptors derive from a human donor in good health.

The chain is built from TRBV6-2 or TRBV6-3 and TRBJ2-3; D ambiguous. V was cut by 6 bases and J by 10 bases, with 17 bases left in between. CDR3 length: 13 residues. Per the germline V gene, CDR1 is MNHEY and CDR2 is SVGEGT. Here the CDR3 reads CASSPMGRWAQYF. CDR3 bases: TGTGCCAGCAGCCCCATGGGCCGATGGGCGCAGTATTTT.

The rearrangement uses TRBV9 and TRBJ2-7, with 9 positions matching TRBD1. With V trimmed by 4 bases and J by 2 bases, 7 bases remained unmatched. The CDR3 is 15 residues long. CDR1 is SGDLS, CDR2 YYNGEE, per germline. The CDR3 region is CASSPRQGGPYEQYF. The DNA for the CDR3 is TGTGCCAGCAGCCCCCGACAGGGGGGCCCCTACGAGCAGTACTTC.

The chain has TRBV5-4 and TRBJ2-3, with unresolved D. Looked up from germline, CDR1 is SGHNT and CDR2 is YYREEE (reference sequence). Trimming took off 7 bases at V and 0 bases at J, with 15 bases between the two ends. The CDR3 extends over 15 amino acids. This chain's CDR3 is CASAPQVGSTDTQYF. CDR3 DNA: TGTGCCAGCGCCCCCCAAGTGGGGAGCACAGATACGCAGTATTTT.

This clone was seen only once. The rearrangement links TRBV5-4 to TRBJ2-3; 9 nucleotides agree with TRBD2. After removal of 4 bases from V and 4 bases from J, the junction contained 7 bases not matched to a gene. The length of the CDR3 is 15 residues. Germline V gene data show CDR1 as SGHNT and CDR2 as YYREEE (reference sequence). The CDR3 DNA reads TGTGCCAGCAGCCGCGGCGGGGGGGAGGCAGATACGCAGTATTTT. It yields the protein CASSRGGGEADTQYF.

Here the CDR3 DNA reads TGTGCCAGCAGTACCCCAGGGGGAGGCGACTATGGCTACACCTTC. Translated: CASSTPGGGDYGYTF. This chain connects TRBV6-2 or TRBV6-3 to TRBJ1-2; 7 bases map to TRBD1. CDR1 is MNHEY and CDR2 is SVGEGT in the germline V gene. The J segment lost 3 bases and the V segment lost 5 bases, leaving 9 bases of the junction unmatched. This CDR3 is built from 15 residues.

This chain connects TRBV6-2 or TRBV6-3 to TRBJ1-1, with D tentatively TRBD1 (5 bases). The germline V gene encodes CDR1 MNHEY and CDR2 SVGEGT. V lost 2 bases to trimming and J lost 0 bases, with 13 bases between them. This CDR3 spans 16 amino acids. CDR3: CASSYPPGRMNTEAFF. The DNA for the CDR3 is TGTGCCAGCAGTTACCCTCCGGGACGGATGAACACTGAAGCTTTCTTT.

The V and J genes are TRBV9 and TRBJ2-5; maybe TRBD1 (6 bases). This CDR3 is 17 amino acids long. V lost 3 bases to trimming and J lost 1 base, with 19 bases between them. The V gene's germline CDR1 is SGDLS and CDR2 YYNGEE. The CDR3 sequence: CASSALGGANLQETQYF. For the CDR3, the DNA is TGTGCCAGCAGCGCCCTAGGGGGAGCGAACCTCCAAGAGACCCAGTACTTC.

The CDR3 spells CASSFAARRDYGYTF. In DNA, the CDR3 is TGTGCCAGCAGTTTCGCGGCCCGACGGGACTATGGCTACACCTTC. The chain combines TRBV6-2 or TRBV6-3 with TRBJ1-2; D is uncertain. V shed 4 bases and J shed 3 bases, with 15 bases lying between them. Germline CDR1 reads MNHEY; CDR2 reads SVGEGT. The length of the CDR3 is 15 residues.